A selection of T cell receptor beta chains follows, all from one sample in a study of CD8 T cells in Susac syndrome. MiXCR, applied by TCRdb to the immunoSEQ multiplex PCR reads, yields one record per CDR3 protein. Of roughly 80,000 distinct CDR3 sequences detected, 90% to 95% appear once; the ten largest clones hold under 0.6%. The sample taken for sequencing was CD8+ T cells from PBMCs. The source is a human donor with multiple sclerosis. CDR3s include the opening cysteine and the closing phenylalanine or tryptophan.

TRBJ2-1	TRBV18	CASSPPWNNEQFF
TRBJ2-3	TRBV6-5	CASSYSRGGLGDTQYF
TRBJ2-3	TRBV2	CATRDSGSTDTQYF
TRBJ2-1	TRBV30	CAWSLSPSREQFF
TRBJ2-7	TRBV7-8	CASSLALGEREQYF
TRBJ1-2	TRBV18	CASSPSYGYTF
TRBJ2-7	TRBV20-1	CSAPGTSGYEQYF
TRBJ1-1	TRBV4-1	CASSQVWDSEAFF
TRBJ2-2	TRBV5-1	CASRRELFF
TRBJ2-7	TRBV6-5	CASSYSDNHYEQYF
TRBJ2-1	TRBV19	CAVAGTGTGEQFF
TRBJ2-3	TRBV5-4	CASSLGVTSTDTQYF
TRBJ1-1	TRBV28	CASSLGTEYGMGTEAFF
TRBJ2-3	TRBV6-5	CASSSTPDTQYF
TRBJ2-7	TRBV5-4	CASSPGGSYEQYF
TRBJ2-3	TRBV6-2/TRBV6-3	CASSASTSGGITDTQYF
TRBJ2-1	TRBV9	CASSLRPISSYNEQFF
TRBJ2-5	TRBV6-2/TRBV6-3	CASSYARKETQYF
TRBJ2-6	TRBV10-3	CAISGLQGSGANVLTF
TRBJ1-2	TRBV7-9	CASGSTDRGYGYTF
TRBJ1-1	TRBV20-1	CSARDAWDSFVEAFF
TRBJ1-2	TRBV9	CASSVEGDRGLPYGYTF
TRBJ2-2	TRBV19	CASKSPPPRPGTGELFF
TRBJ2-1	TRBV6-4	CASSDSRGEQFF
TRBJ2-1	TRBV5-3	CARSLYVSGGSYNEQFF
TRBJ1-1	TRBV4-3	CASSQGRQGEAFF
TRBJ2-3	TRBV20-1	CSAREVAGDPFTDTQYF
TRBJ1-5	TRBV19	CASRSPRTQHF
TRBJ2-5	TRBV6-6	CASTMGGGGETQYF
TRBJ2-1	TRBV30	CDWSVSSIQEQFF
TRBJ2-5	TRBV9	CASSVPYGGFEETQYF
TRBJ2-7	TRBV6-2/TRBV6-3	CASSYSGMDNLSYEQYF
TRBJ2-3	TRBV11-2	CASSSGTGPDDTQYF
TRBJ2-3	TRBV5-1	CASSLPGLLSTDTQYF
TRBJ2-5	TRBV10-3	CAVAGGQETQYF
TRBJ1-1	TRBV15	CATSLGQGAEAFF
TRBJ2-5	TRBV12-3/TRBV12-4	CASSSLGETQYF
TRBJ2-1	TRBV4-3	CASSQDLLAGADNEQFF
TRBJ2-2	TRBV27	CASSLVTGWTGELFF
TRBJ2-5	TRBV19	CASSMGTSGTETQYF
TRBJ1-2	TRBV5-1	CASSFLSFSNYGYTF
TRBJ1-1	TRBV20-1	CSAPDSTYFMGTEAFF
TRBJ1-2	TRBV9	CASSVEAQVLFNYGYTF
TRBJ1-1	TRBV19	CASSIGLGNTEAFF
TRBJ2-1	TRBV11-2	CASREWTREGKAQFF
TRBJ1-5	TRBV28	CASSQRPQGNQPQHF
TRBJ2-1	TRBV5-6	CASSLGPGGSYNEQFF
TRBJ2-2	TRBV9	CASSVGLAGGVGELFF
TRBJ2-3	TRBV20-1	CSARDERGPGGTDTQYF
TRBJ1-5	TRBV27	CASSLSGAGQPQHF
TRBJ1-1	TRBV10-3	CAISEETVMNTEAFF